This TCR beta chain was captured by sequencing in a study of blood T cell repertoires in COVID-19. Per the germline V gene, CDR1 is LNHDA and CDR2 is SQIVND (reference sequence). The CDR3 is 14 residues long. Trimming at V came to 6 bases and at J to 2 bases, leaving 5 bases not matched to a gene. Each participant's cohort was designated according to participant-reported clinical history. Under the authors' procedure: Estimates of nucleated cell counts were drawn from the amplification of reference gene primers. The data were produced by immunoSEQ multiplex PCR, yet TCRdb's version contains in-frame clones alone and is incomplete. V and J calls and clone size follow that table, whereas D and trimming were derived from the DNA. The sample carries approximately 330,000 clones, roughly 85% recorded once. This clone appeared once.

The clonotype was recovered from a woman in her 40s with acute COVID-19. Sequencing was carried out using PBMCs or T cells enriched from blood (not recorded which). V is TRBV19 and J is TRBJ2-3; 7 bases match TRBD1. DNA of the CDR3: TGTGCCAGTAGCGACAGGGATTCCACAGATACGCAGTATTTT. As protein: CASSDRDSTDTQYF.